This TCR beta chain was sequenced for a study of T cells in Graves' hyperthyroidism and ophthalmopathy. This clonotype was seen many times. The antigen is undetermined. The source material, RNA transcripts, was used to amplify TCR beta CDR3 regions. Initially, a first-round RT-PCR of the TCR CDR3 employed the HTBI primer set. TCRdb recomputed calls from the multiplex PCR reads with MiXCR, one row per CDR3 protein. The data show more than 500,000 distinct CDR3 sequences, 15% to 20% seen once. Study conclusions and caveats: The model predicted ophthalmopathy a median around seven months before onset.

Germline CDR1 reads SNHLY; CDR2 reads FYNNEI. Trimming removed 0 bases from V and 4 bases from J, with 6 bases in between. CDR3 size: 13 residues. The specimen was blood. This TCR was sampled from a woman aged 30 to 39 with Graves' ophthalmopathy. The rearrangement links TRBV2 to TRBJ2-5; D unresolved. In DNA form, the CDR3 reads TGTGCCAGCAGTGAAGCAGTCCGAGAGACCCAGTACTTC. Protein product: CASSEAVRETQYF.